One TCR beta chain is described in this entry. V was pared by 3 bases and J by 8 bases, with 9 bases between. Germline values: CDR1 SGDLS, CDR2 YYNGEE. CDR3 length equals 12 residues. Original processing notes: Amplification of reference gene primers provided the estimated nucleated cell counts. Repertoires were generated with immunoSEQ multiplex PCR, while TCRdb's copy carries only in-frame clones and drops some. Clonal size and the V and J genes are those of that table, whereas D and trimming came from the DNA. The table records hundreds of thousands of clones, approximately 80% of them present only once. This entry is derived from a study of blood T cell repertoires in COVID-19. Overall study: COVID-19 samples collected from the United States, Italy and Spain covered acute and convalescent phases. The analysed material was cDNA or gDNA that came from T cells, B-cell-depleted T cells, or PBMCs.

The sequence derives from a woman between 35 and 50 years old with active or convalescent COVID-19. Sequencing was performed on peripheral blood. V and J are TRBV9 and TRBJ1-3, with a tentative D call TRBD1 (5 bases). The CDR3: CASSGGEYTIYF. The DNA of the CDR3 is TGTGCCAGCAGCGGGGGGGAGTACACCATATATTTT.